The T cell receptor (beta chain) described here comes from a study of cytomegalovirus exposure and HLA in healthy donors. Findings of the study overall: It was around 160 TCR beta chains that were listed as cytomegalovirus-associated.

Donors had nominal health at sampling but likely had unrecorded immune exposures. Details on this clone: The target antigen is unknown.

The germline CDR1 and CDR2 sequences are SGHTA and FQGTGA. The J segment lost 8 bases and the V segment lost 0 bases, leaving 0 bases of the junction unmatched. The CDR3 consists of 15 residues. The PCR made use of 60 Vbeta and 13 Jbeta primers. The method was immunoSEQ multiplex PCR; TCRdb's version includes in-frame clones alone and lacks a portion of them. The sample carries 150,000 or so clones, 76% recorded once. The clonotype was recovered from a male donor in good health and CMV-seronegative. Sequencing used PBMCs. The chain couples TRBV7-3 to TRBJ2-1; 14 bases are a match to TRBD2. CDR3 region: CASSLTGLAGDEQFF. CDR3 coding DNA: TGTGCCAGCAGCTTAACGGGACTAGCGGGAGATGAGCAGTTCTTC.